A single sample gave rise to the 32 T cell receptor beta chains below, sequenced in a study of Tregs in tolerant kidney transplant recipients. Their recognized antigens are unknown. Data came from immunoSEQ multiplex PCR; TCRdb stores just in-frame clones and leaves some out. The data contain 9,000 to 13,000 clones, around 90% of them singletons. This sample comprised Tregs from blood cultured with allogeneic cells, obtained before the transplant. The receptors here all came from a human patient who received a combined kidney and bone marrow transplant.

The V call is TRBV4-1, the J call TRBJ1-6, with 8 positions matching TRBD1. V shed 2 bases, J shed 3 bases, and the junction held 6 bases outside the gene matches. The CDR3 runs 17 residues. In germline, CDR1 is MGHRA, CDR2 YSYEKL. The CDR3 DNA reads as TGCGCCAGCAGCCAAACAAAGACAGGGGACTATAATTCACCCCTCCACTTT. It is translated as CASSQTKTGDYNSPLHF.

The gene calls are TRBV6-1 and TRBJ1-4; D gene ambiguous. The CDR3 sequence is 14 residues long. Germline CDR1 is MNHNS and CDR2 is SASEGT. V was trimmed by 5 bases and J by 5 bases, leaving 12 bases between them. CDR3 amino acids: CASSTRNSNEKLFF. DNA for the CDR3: TGTGCCAGCAGTACCAGGAATTCCAATGAAAAACTGTTTTTT.

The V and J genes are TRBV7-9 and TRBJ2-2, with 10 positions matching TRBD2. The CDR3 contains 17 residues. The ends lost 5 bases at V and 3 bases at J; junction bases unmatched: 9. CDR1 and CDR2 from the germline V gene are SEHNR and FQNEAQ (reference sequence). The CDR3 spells CASSPIQGLAHTGELFF. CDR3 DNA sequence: TGTGCCAGCAGCCCCATACAGGGACTAGCGCACACCGGGGAGCTGTTTTTT.

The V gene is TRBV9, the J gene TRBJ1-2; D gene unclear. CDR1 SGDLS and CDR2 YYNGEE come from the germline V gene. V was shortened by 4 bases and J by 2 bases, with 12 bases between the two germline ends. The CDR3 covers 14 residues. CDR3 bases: TGTGCCAGCAGCAACCGTGGGCGGAACTATGGCTACACCTTC. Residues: CASSNRGRNYGYTF. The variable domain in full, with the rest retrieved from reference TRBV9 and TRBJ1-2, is DSGVTQTPKHLITATGQRVTLRCSPRSGDLSVYWYQQSLDQGLQFLIQYYNGEERAKGNILERFSAQQFPDLHSELNLSSLELGDSALYFCASSNRGRNYGYTFGSGTRLTVV.

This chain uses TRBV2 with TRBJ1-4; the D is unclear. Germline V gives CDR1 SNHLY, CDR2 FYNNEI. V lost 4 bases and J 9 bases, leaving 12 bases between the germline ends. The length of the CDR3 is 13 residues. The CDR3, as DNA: TGTGCCAGCAGTGGAGAGGCGTTAAAAAAACTGTTTTTT. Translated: CASSGEALKKLFF.

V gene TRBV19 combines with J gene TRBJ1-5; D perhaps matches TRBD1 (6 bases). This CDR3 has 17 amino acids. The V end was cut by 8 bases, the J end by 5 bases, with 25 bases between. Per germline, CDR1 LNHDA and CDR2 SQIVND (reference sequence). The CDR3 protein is CASPPPLGTSRDQPQHF. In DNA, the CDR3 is TGTGCCAGTCCTCCCCCCCTGGGGACATCTCGGGATCAGCCCCAGCATTTT.

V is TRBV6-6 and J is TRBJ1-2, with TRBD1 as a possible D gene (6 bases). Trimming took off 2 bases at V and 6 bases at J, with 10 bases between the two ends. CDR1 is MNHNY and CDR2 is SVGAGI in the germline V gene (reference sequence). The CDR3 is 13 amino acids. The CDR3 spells CASSYARQDGYTF. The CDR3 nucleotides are TGTGCCAGCAGTTACGCAAGACAGGATGGCTACACCTTC.

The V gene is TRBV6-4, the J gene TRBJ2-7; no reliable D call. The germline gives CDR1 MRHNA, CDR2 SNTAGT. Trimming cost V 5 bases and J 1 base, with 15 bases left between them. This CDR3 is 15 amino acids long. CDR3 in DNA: TGTGCCAGCAGTTCCCCGGCTCTCTGGTCCTACGAGCAGTACTTC. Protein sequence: CASSSPALWSYEQYF.

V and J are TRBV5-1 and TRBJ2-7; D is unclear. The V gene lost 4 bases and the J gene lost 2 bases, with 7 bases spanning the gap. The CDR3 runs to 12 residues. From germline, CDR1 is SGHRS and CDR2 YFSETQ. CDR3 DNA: TGCGCCAGCAGCGGCCCCACCTACGAGCAGTACTTC. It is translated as CASSGPTYEQYF.

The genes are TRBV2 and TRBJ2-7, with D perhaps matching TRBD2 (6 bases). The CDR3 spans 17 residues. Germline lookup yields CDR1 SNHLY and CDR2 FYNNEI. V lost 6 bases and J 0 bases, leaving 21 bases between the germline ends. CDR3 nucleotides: TGTGCCAGCAGAGATCCCGCGGGACGGATAAGCTCCTACGAGCAGTACTTC. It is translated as CASRDPAGRISSYEQYF.

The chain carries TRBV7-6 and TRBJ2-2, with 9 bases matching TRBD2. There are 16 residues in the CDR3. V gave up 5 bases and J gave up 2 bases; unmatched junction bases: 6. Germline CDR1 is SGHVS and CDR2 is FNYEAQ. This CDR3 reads CASSRTSGQNTGELFF. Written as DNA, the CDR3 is TGTGCCAGCAGCCGTACTAGCGGGCAAAACACCGGGGAGCTGTTTTTT.

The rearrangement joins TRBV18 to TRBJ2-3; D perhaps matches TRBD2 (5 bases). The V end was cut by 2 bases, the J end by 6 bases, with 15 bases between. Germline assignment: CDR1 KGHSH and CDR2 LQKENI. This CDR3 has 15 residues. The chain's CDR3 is CASSPTSRAGDTQYF. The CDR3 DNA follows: TGTGCCAGCTCACCAACTAGTCGGGCTGGGGATACGCAGTATTTT.

The CDR3 nucleotides read TGTGCCAGCAGCTTACTAGCGGGAAGCACAGATACGCAGTATTTT. It is translated as CASSLLAGSTDTQYF. The rearrangement links TRBV7-9 to TRBJ2-3; TRBD2 agrees at 9 bases. There are 15 residues in the CDR3. Germline trimming cut 2 bases from V and 0 bases from J; bases unmatched to any gene: 0. Per the germline V gene, CDR1 is SEHNR and CDR2 is FQNEAQ (reference sequence).

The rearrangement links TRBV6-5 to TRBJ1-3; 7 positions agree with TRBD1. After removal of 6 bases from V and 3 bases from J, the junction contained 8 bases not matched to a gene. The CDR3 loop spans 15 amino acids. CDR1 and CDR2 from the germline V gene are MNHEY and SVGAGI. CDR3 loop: CASSLGQPVGNTIYF. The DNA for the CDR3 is TGTGCCAGCAGCTTGGGACAGCCTGTTGGAAACACCATATATTTT.

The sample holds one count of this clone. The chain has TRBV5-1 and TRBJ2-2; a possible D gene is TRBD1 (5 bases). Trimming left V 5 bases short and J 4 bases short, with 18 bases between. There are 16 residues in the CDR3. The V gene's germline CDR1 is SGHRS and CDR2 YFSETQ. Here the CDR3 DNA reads TGCGCCAGCAGGGGCAGAACGACCCAGGGCACCGGGGAGCTGTTTTTT. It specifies CASRGRTTQGTGELFF.

The CDR3 protein is CAISVRGLYGYTF. The CDR3 DNA follows: TGTGCCATCAGTGTTCGCGGCCTCTATGGCTACACCTTC. This chain connects TRBV10-3 to TRBJ1-2; D remains unclear. Trimming took 4 bases from V and 4 from J, leaving 10 bases between them. This CDR3 comprises 13 residues. Germline V lookup: CDR1 ENHRY, CDR2 SYGVKD.

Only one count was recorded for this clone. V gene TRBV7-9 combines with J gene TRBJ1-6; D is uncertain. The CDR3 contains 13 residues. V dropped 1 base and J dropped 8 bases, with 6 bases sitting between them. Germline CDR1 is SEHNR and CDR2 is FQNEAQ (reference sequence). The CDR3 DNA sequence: TGTGCCAGCAGCTTAGTGCCAGATTCACCCCTCCACTTT. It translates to CASSLVPDSPLHF.

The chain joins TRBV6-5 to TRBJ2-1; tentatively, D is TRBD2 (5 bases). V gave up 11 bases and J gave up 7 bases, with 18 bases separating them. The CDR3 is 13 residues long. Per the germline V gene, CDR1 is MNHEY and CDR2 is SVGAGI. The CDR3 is CAVAGGRKNEQFF. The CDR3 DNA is TGTGCCGTTGCGGGTGGAAGAAAAAATGAGCAGTTCTTC.

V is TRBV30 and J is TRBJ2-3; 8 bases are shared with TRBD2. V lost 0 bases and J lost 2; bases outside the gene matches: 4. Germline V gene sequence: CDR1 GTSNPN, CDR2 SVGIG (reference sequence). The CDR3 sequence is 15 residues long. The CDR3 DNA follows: TGTGCCTGGAGTGTAAGGACTAGCCCCACAGATACGCAGTATTTT. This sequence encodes CAWSVRTSPTDTQYF.

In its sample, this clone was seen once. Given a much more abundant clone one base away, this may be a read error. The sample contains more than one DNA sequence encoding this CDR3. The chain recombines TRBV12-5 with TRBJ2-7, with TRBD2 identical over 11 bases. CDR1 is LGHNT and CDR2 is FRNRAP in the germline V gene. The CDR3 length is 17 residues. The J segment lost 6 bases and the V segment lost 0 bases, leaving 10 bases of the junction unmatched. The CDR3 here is CASGLVRSGLAGGEQYF. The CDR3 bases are TGTGCTAGTGGTTTGGTACGGAGTGGACTAGCGGGCGGCGAGCAGTACTTC.

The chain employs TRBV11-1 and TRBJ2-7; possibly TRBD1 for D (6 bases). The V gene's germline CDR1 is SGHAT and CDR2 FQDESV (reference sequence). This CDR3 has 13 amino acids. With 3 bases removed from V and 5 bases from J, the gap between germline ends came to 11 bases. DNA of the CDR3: TGTGCCAGCAGCTTTTCAGGGGTCCACGAGCAGTACTTC. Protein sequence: CASSFSGVHEQYF.

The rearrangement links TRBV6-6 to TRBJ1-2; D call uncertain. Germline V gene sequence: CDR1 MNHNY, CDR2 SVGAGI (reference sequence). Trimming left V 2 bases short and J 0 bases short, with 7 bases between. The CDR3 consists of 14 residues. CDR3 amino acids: CASSYVRSNYGYTF. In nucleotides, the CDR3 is TGTGCCAGCAGTTACGTCAGATCTAACTATGGCTACACCTTC.

CDR3 region: CASRLRGFKNTEAFF. CDR3 bases: TGTGCCAGCAGATTGAGGGGGTTTAAGAACACTGAAGCTTTCTTT. The chain employs TRBV6-5 and TRBJ1-1, with D tentatively TRBD1 (6 bases). Germline assignment: CDR1 MNHEY and CDR2 SVGAGI. The CDR3 is made up of 15 amino acids. Trimming removed 6 bases at V and 1 base at J, with 15 bases between.

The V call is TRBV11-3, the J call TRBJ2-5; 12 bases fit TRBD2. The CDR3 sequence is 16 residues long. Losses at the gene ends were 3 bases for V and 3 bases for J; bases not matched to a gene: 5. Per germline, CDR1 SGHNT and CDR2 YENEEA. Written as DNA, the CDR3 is TGTGCCAGCAGCTTTTCGGCTAGCGGGAGGGAAGAGACCCAGTACTTC. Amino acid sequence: CASSFSASGREETQYF.

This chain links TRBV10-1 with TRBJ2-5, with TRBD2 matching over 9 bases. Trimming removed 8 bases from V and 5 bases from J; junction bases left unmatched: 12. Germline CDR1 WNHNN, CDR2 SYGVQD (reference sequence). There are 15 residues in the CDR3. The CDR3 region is CASPPCAGGQETQYF. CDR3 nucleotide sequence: TGCGCCAGCCCGCCCTGCGCGGGAGGGCAGGAGACCCAGTACTTC.

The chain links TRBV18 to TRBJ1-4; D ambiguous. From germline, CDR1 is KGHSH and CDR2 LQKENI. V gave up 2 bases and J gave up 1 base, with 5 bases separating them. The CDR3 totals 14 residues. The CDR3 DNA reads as TGTGCCAGCTCACCAGATGGAACTAATGAAAAACTGTTTTTT. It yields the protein CASSPDGTNEKLFF.

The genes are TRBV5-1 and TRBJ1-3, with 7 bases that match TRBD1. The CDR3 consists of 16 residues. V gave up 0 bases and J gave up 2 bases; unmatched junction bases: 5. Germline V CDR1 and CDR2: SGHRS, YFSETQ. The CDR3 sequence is CASSLDLGTAGNTIYF. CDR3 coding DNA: TGCGCCAGCAGCTTGGATCTAGGGACAGCTGGAAACACCATATATTTT. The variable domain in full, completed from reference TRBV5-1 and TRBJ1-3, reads KAGVTQTPRYLIKTRGQQVTLSCSPISGHRSVSWYQQTPGQGLQFLFEYFSETQRNKGNFPGRFSGRQFSNSRSEMNVSTLELGDSALYLCASSLDLGTAGNTIYFGEGSWLTVV.

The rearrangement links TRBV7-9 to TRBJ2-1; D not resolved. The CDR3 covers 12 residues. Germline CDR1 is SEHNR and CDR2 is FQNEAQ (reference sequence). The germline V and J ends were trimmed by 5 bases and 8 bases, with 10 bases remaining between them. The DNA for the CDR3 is TGTGCCAGCAGCCTAGGAGAATATGAGCAGTTCTTC. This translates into CASSLGEYEQFF.

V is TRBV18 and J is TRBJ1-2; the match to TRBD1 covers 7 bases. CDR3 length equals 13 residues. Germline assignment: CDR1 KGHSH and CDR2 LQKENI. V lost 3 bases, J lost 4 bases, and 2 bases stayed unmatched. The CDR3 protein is CASSPGQAYGYTF. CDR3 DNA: TGTGCCAGCTCACCTGGACAGGCCTATGGCTACACCTTC.

CDR3 sequence (DNA): TGCAGCGTTACAGGGTTGGGAGAGACCCAGTACTTC. This gives the protein CSVTGLGETQYF. The chain employs TRBV29-1 and TRBJ2-5, with a possible D match to TRBD1 (6 bases). Germline V gives CDR1 SQVTM, CDR2 ANQGSEA. V lost 5 bases and J lost 4, with 11 bases in between. This CDR3 is built from 12 residues.

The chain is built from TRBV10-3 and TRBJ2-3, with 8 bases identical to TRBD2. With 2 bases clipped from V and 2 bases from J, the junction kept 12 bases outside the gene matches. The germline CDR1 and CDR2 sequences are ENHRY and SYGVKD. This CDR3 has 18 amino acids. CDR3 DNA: TGTGCCATCAGTGAGGGAGACCTAGCGGGTCGATTCACAGATACGCAGTATTTT. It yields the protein CAISEGDLAGRFTDTQYF.

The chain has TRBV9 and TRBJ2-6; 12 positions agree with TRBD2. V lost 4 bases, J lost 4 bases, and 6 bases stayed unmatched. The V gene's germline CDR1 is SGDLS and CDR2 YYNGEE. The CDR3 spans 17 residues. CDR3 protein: CASSPTSGRTGANVLTF. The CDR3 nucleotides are TGTGCCAGCAGCCCTACTAGCGGGAGGACCGGGGCCAACGTCCTGACTTTC.